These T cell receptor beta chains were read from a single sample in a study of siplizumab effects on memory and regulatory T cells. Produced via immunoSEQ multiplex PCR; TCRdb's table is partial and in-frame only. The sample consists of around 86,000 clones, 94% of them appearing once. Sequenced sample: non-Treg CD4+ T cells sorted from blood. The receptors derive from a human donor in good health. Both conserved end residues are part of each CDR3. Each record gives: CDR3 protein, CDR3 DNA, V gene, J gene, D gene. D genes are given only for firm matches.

CDR3aa: CASSESYETQYF
CDR3nt: TGTGCCAGCAGTGAATCTTATGAGACCCAGTACTTC
v_gene: TRBV6-1
j_gene: TRBJ2-5
d_gene: NA

CDR3aa: CASSLGPTGNTEAFF
CDR3nt: TGTGCCAGCTCACTGGGACCGACGGGCAACACTGAAGCTTTCTTT
v_gene: TRBV18
j_gene: TRBJ1-1
d_gene: NA

CDR3aa: CASSLQGASNYGYTF
CDR3nt: TGTGCCAGCAGCTTACAGGGGGCGTCGAACTATGGCTACACCTTC
v_gene: TRBV7-9
j_gene: TRBJ1-2
d_gene: TRBD1

CDR3aa: CASSLSLAKNEQFF
CDR3nt: TGTGCCAGCAGCTTGTCTCTAGCGAAGAATGAGCAGTTCTTC
v_gene: TRBV5-4
j_gene: TRBJ2-1
d_gene: NA

CDR3aa: CASSLAIPTFGEQYF
CDR3nt: TGTGCCAGCAGCTTAGCGATCCCCACCTTTGGCGAGCAGTACTTC
v_gene: TRBV11-2
j_gene: TRBJ2-7
d_gene: NA

CDR3aa: CAWSRDRGQGRLFF
CDR3nt: TGTGCCTGGAGTCGGGACAGGGGCCAAGGGAGACTGTTTTTT
v_gene: TRBV30
j_gene: TRBJ1-4
d_gene: TRBD1

CDR3aa: CASSPGQGNEQYF
CDR3nt: TGCGCCAGCAGTCCCGGACAGGGCAACGAGCAGTACTTC
v_gene: TRBV23-1
j_gene: TRBJ2-7
d_gene: TRBD1

CDR3aa: CASSQDGGRETQYF
CDR3nt: TGCGCCAGCAGCCAAGACGGGGGCAGAGAGACCCAGTACTTC
v_gene: TRBV4-1
j_gene: TRBJ2-5
d_gene: NA

CDR3aa: CASSFGKNTGLLNQPQHF
CDR3nt: TGTGCCAGCAGCTTTGGAAAGAACACCGGGTTACTCAATCAGCCCCAGCATTTT
v_gene: TRBV11-3
j_gene: TRBJ1-5
d_gene: NA

CDR3aa: CASTRIGGDSEQFF
CDR3nt: TGTGCCAGCACGAGGATCGGAGGGGACTCTGAGCAGTTCTTC
v_gene: TRBV5-4
j_gene: TRBJ2-1
d_gene: NA

CDR3aa: CSVWGLSGNTIYF
CDR3nt: TGCAGTGTGTGGGGGTTAAGTGGAAACACCATATATTTT
v_gene: TRBV29-1
j_gene: TRBJ1-3
d_gene: NA

CDR3aa: CASSLGLAGSKEQYF
CDR3nt: TGTGCCAGCAGCCTAGGACTAGCGGGATCTAAAGAGCAGTACTTC
v_gene: TRBV5-4
j_gene: TRBJ2-7
d_gene: TRBD2